These 9 T cell receptor beta chains came from one sample sequenced in a study of siplizumab effects on memory and regulatory T cells. The assay was immunoSEQ multiplex PCR, and TCRdb's table has in-frame clones only and misses some. The sample has 62,000 or so clones, around four fifths seen once; the top ten hold around 3.8%. The specimen was memory CD4+ T cells sorted from blood. The receptors here all came from a human donor in good health.

The chain recombines TRBV19 with TRBJ2-2; 7 positions match TRBD1. Unmatched junction bases numbered 7, after V lost 8 bases and J lost 1 base. CDR3 size: 15 residues. Germline-derived CDR1 and CDR2 are LNHDA and SQIVND (reference sequence). The CDR3 DNA follows: TGTGCCAGTTCCACCCGGACAGGGAACACCGGGGAGCTGTTTTTT. Protein product: CASSTRTGNTGELFF.

V usage is TRBV7-2 and J usage is TRBJ2-7; D possibly uses TRBD1 or TRBD2 (5 bases each). V gave up 5 bases and J gave up 1 base, with 12 bases separating them. The germline gives CDR1 SGHTA, CDR2 FQGNSA. The CDR3 is made up of 14 amino acids. The CDR3 sequence is CASSRRDGSYEQYF. The CDR3 bases are TGTGCCAGCAGCCGAAGGGACGGATCCTACGAGCAGTACTTC.

This clone was detected only once. The V call is TRBV5-1, the J call TRBJ2-7; D not certain. V was cut by 3 bases and J by 7 bases, with 14 bases left in between. CDR3 length: 13 residues. Looked up from germline, CDR1 is SGHRS and CDR2 is YFSETQ. CDR3 sequence: CASSSLQVGEQYF. The DNA of the CDR3 is TGCGCCAGCAGCTCACTGCAGGTGGGTGAGCAGTACTTC. The full variable domain, in which reference TRBV5-1 and TRBJ2-7 provide the parts outside the CDR3, is KAGVTQTPRYLIKTRGQQVTLSCSPISGHRSVSWYQQTPGQGLQFLFEYFSETQRNKGNFPGRFSGRQFSNSRSEMNVSTLELGDSALYLCASSSLQVGEQYFGPGTRLTVT.

J is TRBJ2-2 and V is TRBV27; perhaps D is TRBD1 or TRBD2 (6 bases each). Germline CDR1 and CDR2: MNHEY and SMNVEV (reference sequence). This CDR3 contains 15 residues. The V and J ends lost 6 bases and 4 bases respectively, with 15 bases between them. Here the CDR3 reads CASSAWGAGTGELFF. CDR3 in DNA: TGTGCCAGCAGCGCCTGGGGGGCAGGCACCGGGGAGCTGTTTTTT.

J is TRBJ1-1 and V is TRBV4-2, with D possibly matching TRBD1 (5 bases). The CDR3 contains 14 residues. V was pared by 4 bases and J by 3 bases, with 12 bases between. Germline CDR1 and CDR2: LGHNA and YNFKEQ. The CDR3 protein is CASSLSTGDTEAFF. CDR3 nucleotides: TGTGCCAGCAGCCTTTCAACGGGGGACACTGAAGCTTTCTTT.

This clone was seen a single time. The J gene is TRBJ2-1, the V gene TRBV11-3, with 7 bases lining up with TRBD2. The V gene end was trimmed by 5 bases and the J gene end by 4 bases; junction bases not matched to a gene: 5. This CDR3 has 14 amino acids. The germline V gene encodes CDR1 SGHNT and CDR2 YENEEA. CDR3 in DNA: TGTGCCAGCAGCCCCGGGGGGAGTTACAATGAGCAGTTCTTC. It codes for CASSPGGSYNEQFF.

The chain carries TRBV4-1 and TRBJ2-7, with D possibly TRBD2 on 5 matching bases. The CDR3 totals 13 residues. Trimming removed 2 bases at V and 4 bases at J, with 9 bases between. The germline gives CDR1 MGHRA, CDR2 YSYEKL. The CDR3 DNA follows: TGCGCCAGCAGCCAACCGACGGGGTACGAGCAGTACTTC. Translated, it gives CASSQPTGYEQYF.

The chain recombines TRBV6-5 with TRBJ2-7; D gene unclear. Trimming left V 8 bases short and J 3 bases short, with 14 bases between. CDR1 is MNHEY and CDR2 is SVGAGI in the germline V gene. This CDR3 region has 13 residues. CDR3 sequence: CASHSQNFYEQYF. The CDR3 DNA is TGTGCCAGCCATTCCCAGAATTTCTACGAGCAGTACTTC.

The rearrangement joins TRBV19 to TRBJ2-7; 7 bases map to TRBD1. The CDR3 contains 13 residues. The V and J ends lost 4 bases and 2 bases, in that order; junction bases with no gene match: 2. Germline lookup yields CDR1 LNHDA and CDR2 SQIVND (reference sequence). The chain's CDR3 is CASSRDSPYEQYF. CDR3 coding DNA: TGTGCCAGTAGTAGGGACAGCCCCTACGAGCAGTACTTC.